The 4 T cell receptor beta chains given below trace back to one sample, sequenced in a study of CD8+ T cells in alopecia areata. Regarding treatment: oral pan-JAK inhibitor, 5-10 mg twice daily. Extraction and reverse transcription of RNA yielded cDNA as the sequencing template. TCRdb keeps only in-frame clones here, not all; method: immunoSEQ multiplex PCR. The sample lists tens of thousands of clones; 60% to 70% were seen once. Material: CD8+ T cells sorted from blood, obtained at week 24, from a patient treated with tofacitinib. The receptors were sampled from a human donor with alopecia areata.

V gene TRBV11-2 combines with J gene TRBJ2-7; perhaps TRBD2 as D (5 bases). Between the trimmed V and J ends, which lost 3 bases and 2 bases, there was a span of 8 bases. The germline V gene encodes CDR1 SGHAT and CDR2 FQNNGV. The CDR3 length is 13 residues. CDR3 in amino acids: CASSFMTTYEQYF. In DNA, the CDR3 is TGTGCCAGCAGCTTTATGACTACCTACGAGCAGTACTTC.

The chain links TRBV9 to TRBJ2-3; D uncertain. CDR3 size: 14 residues. Germline V CDR1 and CDR2: SGDLS, YYNGEE. The V end was cut by 2 bases, the J end by 3 bases, with 10 bases between. The CDR3 DNA is TGTGCCAGCAGCGTGAAGATAAGTACAGATACGCAGTATTTT. Translation: CASSVKISTDTQYF.

This clone was detected a few times. The chain joins TRBV10-3 to TRBJ2-7; D is perhaps TRBD2 (6 bases). Trimming shortened V by 0 bases and J by 4 bases, and 7 bases separated the two germline ends. The CDR3 runs 13 residues. CDR1 and CDR2 (germline): ENHRY, SYGVKD. The CDR3 loop reads CAISESRGYEQYF. The CDR3 DNA is TGTGCCATCAGTGAGTCTCGGGGGTACGAGCAGTACTTC.

The chain uses TRBV15 and TRBJ2-7; possible D gene TRBD2, 5 bases. Germline-derived CDR1 and CDR2 are LNHNV and YYDKDF (reference sequence). The CDR3 loop spans 13 amino acids. Between the trimmed V and J ends, which lost 5 bases and 3 bases, there was a span of 11 bases. The CDR3 nucleotides read TGTGCCACCAGCTCATCCCGGGGCTACGAGCAGTACTTC. This encodes CATSSSRGYEQYF.